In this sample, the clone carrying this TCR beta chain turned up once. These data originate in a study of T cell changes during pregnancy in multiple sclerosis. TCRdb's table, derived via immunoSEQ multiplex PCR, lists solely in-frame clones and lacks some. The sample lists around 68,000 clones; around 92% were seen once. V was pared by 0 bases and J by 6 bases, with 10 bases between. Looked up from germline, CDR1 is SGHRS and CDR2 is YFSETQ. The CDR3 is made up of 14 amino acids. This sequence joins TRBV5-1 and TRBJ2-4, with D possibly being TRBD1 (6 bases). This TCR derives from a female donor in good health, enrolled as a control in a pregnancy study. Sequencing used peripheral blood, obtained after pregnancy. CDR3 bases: TGCGCCAGCAGCTTGGGACAGGTTTTAAACATTCAGTACTTC. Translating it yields CASSLGQVLNIQYF.